These 10 T cell receptor beta chains originate from one sample sequenced in a study of blood T cells in healthy people across ages. Then a second PCR, running roughly 7 to 11 cycles, was carried out with a sample-barcoded 5' primer and a J-beta primer mix. TCRdb reprocessed the 5' RACE reads with MiXCR, giving one entry per CDR3 protein. The sample carries about 1.4 million distinct CDR3 sequences, 59% recorded once. The sample taken for sequencing was blood. These receptors came from a young man in good health.

The rearrangement joins TRBV20-1 to TRBJ2-7, with a weak D call TRBD1 (6 bases). The germline V gene encodes CDR1 DFQATT and CDR2 SNEGSKA (reference sequence). The CDR3 has 12 residues. Written as DNA, the CDR3 is TGCAGCCATAACAGGGCCGCCTACGAGCAGTACTTC. Translating gives CSHNRAAYEQYF.

J is TRBJ2-5 and V is TRBV10-3, with 11 nucleotides matching TRBD2. The closer fit of TRBJ2-7 to the DNA end suggests the J call may be wrong. Germline assignment: CDR1 ENHRY and CDR2 SYGVKD. This CDR3 contains 15 residues. The CDR3 coding sequence is TGTGCCATCAGTGGGACTAGCGGGTTCTCCTACGAGCAGTACTTC. Translating it yields CAISGTSGFSYEQYF.

V usage is TRBV6-6 and J usage is TRBJ1-4, with D unresolved. The CDR3 length is 16 residues. Germline CDR1 and CDR2: MNHNY and SVGAGI (reference sequence). With 1 base removed from V and 8 bases from J, the gap between germline ends came to 17 bases. Here the CDR3 reads CASSYFPRDSGEKLFF. Written as DNA, the CDR3 is TGTGCCAGCAGTTACTTCCCCCGGGATTCCGGGGAAAAACTGTTTTTT.

The gene calls are TRBV5-5 and TRBJ2-7, with D possibly being TRBD2 (5 bases). Deletions cut 5 bases from V and 2 bases from J, with 14 bases between. There are 14 residues in the CDR3. The germline V gene encodes CDR1 SGHKS and CDR2 YYEKEE (reference sequence). CDR3 DNA: TGTGCCAGCAGTCCGGCTTTCGGGGCCTACGAGCAGTACTTC. Amino acid sequence: CASSPAFGAYEQYF. Full variable domain (rest looked up from reference TRBV5-5 and TRBJ2-7): DAGVTQSPTHLIKTRGQQVTLRCSPISGHKSVSWYQQVLGQGPQFIFQYYEKEERGRGNFPDRFSARQFPNYSSELNVNALLLGDSALYLCASSPAFGAYEQYFGPGTRLTVT.

A note on this clonotype: This sequence may be a read error, since a much larger clone differs from it by one base. The rearrangement joins TRBV20-1 to TRBJ2-7; TRBD2 aligns across 10 bases. V lost 6 bases, J lost 7 bases, and 15 bases stayed unmatched. The CDR3 is made up of 15 amino acids. Per the germline V gene, CDR1 is DFQATT and CDR2 is SNEGSKA (reference sequence). This chain's CDR3 is CSAPPTSGYYNEQYF. The DNA of the CDR3 is TGCAGTGCCCCCCCGACTAGCGGGTATTACAATGAGCAGTACTTC.

This clonotype appeared a few times. J is TRBJ1-1 and V is TRBV29-1; D may be TRBD1 (5 bases). This CDR3 comprises 13 residues. In germline, CDR1 is SQVTM, CDR2 ANQGSEA. The V end was cut by 3 bases, the J end by 6 bases, with 14 bases between. The DNA of the CDR3 is TGCAGCGTTGACGGCGTCGGGGGATCTGAAGCTTTCTTT. Amino acids: CSVDGVGGSEAFF.

The sample holds one count of this clonotype. V gene TRBV27 combines with J gene TRBJ2-7; TRBD1 is a possible D gene (5 bases). The length of the CDR3 is 11 residues. CDR1 is MNHEY, CDR2 SMNVEV, per germline (reference sequence). Trimming stripped 7 bases from V and 5 bases from J, with 9 bases between. The CDR3 loop is CASIGADEQYF. CDR3 bases: TGTGCCAGCATTGGGGCCGACGAGCAGTACTTC.

The rearrangement uses TRBV9 and TRBJ2-5; the match to TRBD2 covers 7 bases. The junction had 7 bases not matched to a gene; V was cut back by 0 bases and J by 2 bases. This CDR3 has 16 amino acids. Per the germline V gene, CDR1 is SGDLS and CDR2 is YYNGEE. CDR3 DNA: TGTGCCAGCAGCGTAGTGGGGGGGGGACTACAAGAGACCCAGTACTTC. Protein: CASSVVGGGLQETQYF.

In its sample, this clonotype was seen a few times. V is TRBV15 and J is TRBJ2-1; no definite D call. Germline CDR1 is LNHNV and CDR2 is YYDKDF (reference sequence). The V end was cut by 0 bases, the J end by 0 bases, with 12 bases between. The CDR3 runs 17 residues. This chain's CDR3 is CATSRDTFRSSYNEQFF. The CDR3 DNA is TGTGCCACCAGCAGAGATACGTTCAGGAGCTCCTACAATGAGCAGTTCTTC. The variable domain in full, with the rest retrieved from reference TRBV15 and TRBJ2-1, is DAMVIQNPRYQVTQFGKPVTLSCSQTLNHNVMYWYQQKSSQAPKLLFHYYDKDFNNEADTPDNFQSRRPNTSFCFLDIRSPGLGDTAMYLCATSRDTFRSSYNEQFFGPGTRLTVL.

This chain uses TRBV29-1 with TRBJ2-7; D is possibly TRBD2 (6 bases). This CDR3 comprises 13 residues. Looked up from germline, CDR1 is SQVTM and CDR2 is ANQGSEA. V was cut by 6 bases and J by 0 bases, with 12 bases left in between. The CDR3 loop reads CSVRAGLSYEQYF. CDR3 nucleotide sequence: TGCAGCGTGAGGGCGGGACTCTCCTACGAGCAGTACTTC.